This T cell receptor (beta chain) was sequenced in a study of cytomegalovirus exposure and HLA in healthy donors. Study-level points and caveats: Information on immune exposure was restricted to one variable (CMV serostatus). For most TCR beta V segments, an earlier analysis put the productive rate at about 90% or about 30% of the time. Sequences of the TCR beta chain were said to predict the HLA-A and HLA-B alleles of most subjects accurately.

A remark on this clone: The antigen is undetermined. The germline gene is not matched at one end of the junction; a read error may be the cause.

Primers included in the PCR were 60 Vbeta and 13 Jbeta primers. Some clones are missing from TCRdb's copy, which holds only in-frame ones; the method was immunoSEQ multiplex PCR. The sample has around 120,000 clones; just over 70% are singletons. The sequence derives from a woman aged 55-75 years in good health and CMV-seropositive. The specimen sequenced was PBMCs.

The CDR3: CSSSFEDVEQYF. CDR3 bases: TGTTCCAGCAGCTTCGAGGATGTCGAGCAGTACTTC. The gene calls are TRBV7-9 and TRBJ2-7; D unclear. Germline CDR1 is SEHNR and CDR2 is FQNEAQ (reference sequence). The CDR3 spans 12 residues.